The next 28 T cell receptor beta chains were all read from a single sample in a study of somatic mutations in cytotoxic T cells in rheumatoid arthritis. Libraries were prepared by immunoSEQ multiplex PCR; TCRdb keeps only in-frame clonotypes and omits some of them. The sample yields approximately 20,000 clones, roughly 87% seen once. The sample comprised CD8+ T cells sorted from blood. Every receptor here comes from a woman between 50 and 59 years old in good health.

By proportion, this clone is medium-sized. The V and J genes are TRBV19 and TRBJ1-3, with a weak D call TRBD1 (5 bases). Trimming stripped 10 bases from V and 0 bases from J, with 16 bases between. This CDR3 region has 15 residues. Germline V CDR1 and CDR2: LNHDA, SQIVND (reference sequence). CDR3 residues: CATDQGLNSGNTIYF. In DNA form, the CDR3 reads TGTGCCACCGACCAGGGATTAAACTCTGGAAACACCATATATTTT. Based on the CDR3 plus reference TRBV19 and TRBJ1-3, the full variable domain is DGGITQSPKYLFRKEGQNVTLSCEQNLNHDAMYWYRQDPGQGLRLIYYSQIVNDFQKGDIAEGYSVSREKKESFPLTVTSAQKNPTAFYLCATDQGLNSGNTIYFGEGSWLTVV.

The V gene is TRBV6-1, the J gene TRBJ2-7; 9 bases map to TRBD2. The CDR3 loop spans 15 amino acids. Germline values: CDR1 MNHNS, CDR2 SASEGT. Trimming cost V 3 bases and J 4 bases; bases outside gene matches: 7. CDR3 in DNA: TGTGCCAGCAGTGACTCATTAGCGGGAGTATACGAGCAGTACTTC. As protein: CASSDSLAGVYEQYF.

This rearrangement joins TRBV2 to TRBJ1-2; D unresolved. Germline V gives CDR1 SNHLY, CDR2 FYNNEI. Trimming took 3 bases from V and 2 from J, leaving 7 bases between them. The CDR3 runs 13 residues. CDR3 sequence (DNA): TGTGCCAGCAGTGATACAGAGAACTATGGCTACACCTTC. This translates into CASSDTENYGYTF.

The CDR3 loop is CASSLSGLAGGTDTQYF. The CDR3 DNA reads TGTGCCAGCAGCTTATCCGGACTAGCGGGGGGCACAGATACGCAGTATTTT. The rearrangement links TRBV7-6 to TRBJ2-3; 13 bases agree with TRBD2. The germline CDR1 and CDR2 sequences are SGHVS and FNYEAQ. After removal of 2 bases from V and 1 base from J, the junction contained 3 bases not matched to a gene. This CDR3 is built from 17 residues.

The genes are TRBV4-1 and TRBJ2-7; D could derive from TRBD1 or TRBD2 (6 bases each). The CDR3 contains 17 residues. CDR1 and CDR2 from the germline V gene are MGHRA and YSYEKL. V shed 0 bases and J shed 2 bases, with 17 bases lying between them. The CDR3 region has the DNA TGCGCCAGCAGCCAAGAGACGGGGGCAGGTTATGCCTACGAGCAGTACTTC. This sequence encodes CASSQETGAGYAYEQYF.

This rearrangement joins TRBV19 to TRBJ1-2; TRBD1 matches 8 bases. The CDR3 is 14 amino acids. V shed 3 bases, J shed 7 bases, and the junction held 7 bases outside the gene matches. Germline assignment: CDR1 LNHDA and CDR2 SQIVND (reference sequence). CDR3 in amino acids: CASSIRTGPIGYTF. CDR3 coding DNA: TGTGCCAGTAGTATCCGGACAGGGCCCATTGGCTACACCTTC.

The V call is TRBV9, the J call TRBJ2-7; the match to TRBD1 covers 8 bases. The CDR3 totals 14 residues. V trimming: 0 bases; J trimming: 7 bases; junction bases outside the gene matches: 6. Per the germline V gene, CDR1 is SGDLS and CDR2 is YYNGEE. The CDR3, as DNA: TGTGCCAGCAGCGTAGGACAGGGGCTTGTAGAGCAGTACTTC. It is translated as CASSVGQGLVEQYF.

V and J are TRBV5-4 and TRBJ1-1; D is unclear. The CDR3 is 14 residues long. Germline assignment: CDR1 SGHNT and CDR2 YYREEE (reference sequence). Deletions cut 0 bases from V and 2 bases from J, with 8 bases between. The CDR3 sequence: CASSLDGRNTEAFF. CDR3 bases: TGTGCCAGCAGCTTGGATGGGCGAAACACTGAAGCTTTCTTT.

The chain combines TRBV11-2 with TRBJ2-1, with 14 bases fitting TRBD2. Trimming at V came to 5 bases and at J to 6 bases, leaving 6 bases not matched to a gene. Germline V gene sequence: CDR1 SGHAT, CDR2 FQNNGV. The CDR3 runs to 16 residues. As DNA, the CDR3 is TGTGCCAGCAGCCCGCGGACTAGCGGGGGGCCCAATGAGCAGTTCTTC. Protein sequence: CASSPRTSGGPNEQFF.

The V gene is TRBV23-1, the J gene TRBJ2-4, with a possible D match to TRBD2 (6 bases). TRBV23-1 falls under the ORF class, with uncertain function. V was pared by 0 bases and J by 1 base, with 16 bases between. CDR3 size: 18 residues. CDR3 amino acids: CASSQSPRGGFAKNIQYF. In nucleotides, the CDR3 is TGCGCCAGCAGTCAATCGCCCCGGGGAGGTTTTGCCAAAAACATTCAGTACTTC.

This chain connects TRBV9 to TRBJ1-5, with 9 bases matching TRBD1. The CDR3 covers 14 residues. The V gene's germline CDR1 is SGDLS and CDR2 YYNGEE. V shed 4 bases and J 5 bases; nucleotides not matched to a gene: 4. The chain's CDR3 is CASSPGQGYQPQHF. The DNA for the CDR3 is TGTGCCAGCAGCCCGGGACAGGGTTATCAGCCCCAGCATTTT.

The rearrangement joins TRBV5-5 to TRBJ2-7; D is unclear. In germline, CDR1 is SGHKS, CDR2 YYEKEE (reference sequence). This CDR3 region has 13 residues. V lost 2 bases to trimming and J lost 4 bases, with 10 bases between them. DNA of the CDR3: TGTGCCAGCAGCTTAATGGTATCTTACGAGCAGTACTTC. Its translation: CASSLMVSYEQYF.

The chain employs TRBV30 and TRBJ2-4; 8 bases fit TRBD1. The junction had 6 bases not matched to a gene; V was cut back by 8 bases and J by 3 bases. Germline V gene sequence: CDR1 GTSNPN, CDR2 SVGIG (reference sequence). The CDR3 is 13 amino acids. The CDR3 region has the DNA TGTGCCACCAGGACAGGGCACAAAAACATTCAGTACTTC. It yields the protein CATRTGHKNIQYF. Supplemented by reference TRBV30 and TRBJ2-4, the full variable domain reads SQTIHQWPATLVQPVGSPLSLECTVEGTSNPNLYWYRQAAGRGLQLLFYSVGIGQISSEVPQNLSASRPQDRQFILSSKKLLLSDSGFYLCATRTGHKNIQYFGAGTRLSVL.

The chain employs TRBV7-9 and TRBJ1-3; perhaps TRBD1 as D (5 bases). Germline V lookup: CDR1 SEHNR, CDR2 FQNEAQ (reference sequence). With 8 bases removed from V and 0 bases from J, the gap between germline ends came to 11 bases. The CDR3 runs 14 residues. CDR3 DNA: TGTGCCAGCCACGTGGGGGGCTCTGGAAACACCATATATTTT. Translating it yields CASHVGGSGNTIYF.

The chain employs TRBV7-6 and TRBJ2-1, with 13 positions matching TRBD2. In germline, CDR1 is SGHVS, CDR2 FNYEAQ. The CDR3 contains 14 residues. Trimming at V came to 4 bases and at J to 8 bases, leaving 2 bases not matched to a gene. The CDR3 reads CASSWGLAGYEQFF. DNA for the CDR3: TGTGCCAGCAGCTGGGGACTAGCGGGATATGAGCAGTTCTTC.

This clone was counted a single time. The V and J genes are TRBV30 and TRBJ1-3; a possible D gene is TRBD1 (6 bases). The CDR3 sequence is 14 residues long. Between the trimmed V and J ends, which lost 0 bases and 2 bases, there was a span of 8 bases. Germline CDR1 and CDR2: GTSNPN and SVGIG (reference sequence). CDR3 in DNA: TGTGCCTGGAGTGTTCGGGGGCCTGGAAACACCATATATTTT. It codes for CAWSVRGPGNTIYF.

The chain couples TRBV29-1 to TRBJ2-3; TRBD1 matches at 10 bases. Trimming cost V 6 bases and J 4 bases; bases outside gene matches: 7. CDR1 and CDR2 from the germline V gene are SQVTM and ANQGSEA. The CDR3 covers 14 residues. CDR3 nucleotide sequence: TGCAGCGTGGTCGGGACAGGGGCGCCAGATACGCAGTATTTT. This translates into CSVVGTGAPDTQYF.

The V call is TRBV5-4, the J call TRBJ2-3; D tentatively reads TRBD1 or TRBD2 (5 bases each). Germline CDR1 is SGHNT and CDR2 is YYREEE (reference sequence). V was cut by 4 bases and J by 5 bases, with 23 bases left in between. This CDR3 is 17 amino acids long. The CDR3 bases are TGTGCCAGCAGCCCAGTAGGGGACGAACTGATTCGAGATACGCAGTATTTT. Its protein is CASSPVGDELIRDTQYF.

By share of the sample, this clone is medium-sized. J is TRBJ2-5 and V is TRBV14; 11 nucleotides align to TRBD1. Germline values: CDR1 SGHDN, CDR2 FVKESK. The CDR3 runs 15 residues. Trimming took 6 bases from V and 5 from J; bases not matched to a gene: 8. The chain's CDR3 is CASSPGTGGLETQYF. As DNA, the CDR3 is TGTGCCAGCAGTCCCGGGACAGGGGGATTGGAGACCCAGTACTTC.

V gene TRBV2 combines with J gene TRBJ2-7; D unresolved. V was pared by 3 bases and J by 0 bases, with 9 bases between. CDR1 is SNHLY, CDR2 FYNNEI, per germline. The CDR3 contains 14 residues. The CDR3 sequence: CASSDRSSSYEQYF. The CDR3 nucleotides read TGTGCCAGCAGTGACAGGTCCAGCTCCTACGAGCAGTACTTC.

The CDR3 spells CASSVEGGGAYNEQFF. The DNA for the CDR3 is TGTGCCAGCAGCGTAGAAGGCGGGGGGGCCTACAATGAGCAGTTCTTC. The genes are TRBV9 and TRBJ2-1, with 9 bases fitting TRBD2. Germline V lookup: CDR1 SGDLS, CDR2 YYNGEE. The V gene end was trimmed by 0 bases and the J gene end by 2 bases; junction bases not matched to a gene: 3. CDR3 length equals 16 residues. Drawing the rest from reference TRBV9 and TRBJ2-1, the complete variable domain is DSGVTQTPKHLITATGQRVTLRCSPRSGDLSVYWYQQSLDQGLQFLIQYYNGEERAKGNILERFSAQQFPDLHSELNLSSLELGDSALYFCASSVEGGGAYNEQFFGPGTRLTVL.

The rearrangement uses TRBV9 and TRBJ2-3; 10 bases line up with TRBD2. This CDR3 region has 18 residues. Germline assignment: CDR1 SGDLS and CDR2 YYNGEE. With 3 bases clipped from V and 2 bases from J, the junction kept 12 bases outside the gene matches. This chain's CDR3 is CASSERYLSGGPTDTQYF. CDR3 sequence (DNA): TGTGCCAGCAGCGAGCGGTACCTTAGCGGGGGGCCCACAGATACGCAGTATTTT.

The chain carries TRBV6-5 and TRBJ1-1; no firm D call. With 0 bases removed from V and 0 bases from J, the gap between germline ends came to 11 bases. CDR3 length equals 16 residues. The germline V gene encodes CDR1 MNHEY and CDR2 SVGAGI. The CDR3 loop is CASSYSNVKMNTEAFF. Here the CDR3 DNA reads TGTGCCAGCAGTTACTCGAACGTAAAAATGAACACTGAAGCTTTCTTT.

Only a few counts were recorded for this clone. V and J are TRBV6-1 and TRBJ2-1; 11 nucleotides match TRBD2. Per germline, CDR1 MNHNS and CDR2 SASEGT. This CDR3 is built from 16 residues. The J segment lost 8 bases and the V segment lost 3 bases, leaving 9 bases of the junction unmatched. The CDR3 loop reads CASSDDIAGGPDEQFF. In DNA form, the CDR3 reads TGTGCCAGCAGTGACGATATAGCGGGGGGGCCGGATGAGCAGTTCTTC.

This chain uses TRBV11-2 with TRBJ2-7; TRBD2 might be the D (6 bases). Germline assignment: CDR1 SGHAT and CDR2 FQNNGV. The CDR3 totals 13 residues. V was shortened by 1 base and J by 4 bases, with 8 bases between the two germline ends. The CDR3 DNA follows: TGTGCCAGCAGCTTAGGTGCGGGGTACGAGCAGTACTTC. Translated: CASSLGAGYEQYF.

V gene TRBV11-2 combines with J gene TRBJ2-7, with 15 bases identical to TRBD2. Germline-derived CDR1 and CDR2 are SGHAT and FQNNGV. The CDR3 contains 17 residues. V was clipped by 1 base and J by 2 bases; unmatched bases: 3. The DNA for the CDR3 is TGTGCCAGCAGCTTAGGCGGACTAGCGGGAGGGGCCTACGAGCAGTACTTC. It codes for CASSLGGLAGGAYEQYF.

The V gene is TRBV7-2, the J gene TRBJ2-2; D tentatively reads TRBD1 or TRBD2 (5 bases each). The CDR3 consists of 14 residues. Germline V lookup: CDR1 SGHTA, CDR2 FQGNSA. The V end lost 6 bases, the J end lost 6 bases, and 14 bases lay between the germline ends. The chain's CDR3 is CASSGRLQAGELFF. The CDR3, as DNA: TGTGCCAGCAGTGGCCGACTACAGGCCGGGGAGCTGTTTTTT.

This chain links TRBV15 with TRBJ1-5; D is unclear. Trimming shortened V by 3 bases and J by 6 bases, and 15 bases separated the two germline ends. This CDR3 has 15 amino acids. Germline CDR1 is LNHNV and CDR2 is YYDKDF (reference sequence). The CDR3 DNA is TGTGCCACCAGCAGCTATCCCGGGAGGGTTCAGCCCCAGCATTTT. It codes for CATSSYPGRVQPQHF.